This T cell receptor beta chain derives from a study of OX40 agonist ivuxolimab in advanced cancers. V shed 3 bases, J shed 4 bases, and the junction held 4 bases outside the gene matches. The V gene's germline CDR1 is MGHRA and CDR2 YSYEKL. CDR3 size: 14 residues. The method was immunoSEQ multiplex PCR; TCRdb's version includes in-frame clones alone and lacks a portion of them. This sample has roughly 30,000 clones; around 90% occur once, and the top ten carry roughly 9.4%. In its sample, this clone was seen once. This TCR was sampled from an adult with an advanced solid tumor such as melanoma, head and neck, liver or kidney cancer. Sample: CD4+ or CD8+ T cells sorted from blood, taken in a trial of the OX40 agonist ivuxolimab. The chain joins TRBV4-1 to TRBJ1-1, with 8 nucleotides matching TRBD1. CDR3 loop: CASSQIQGGTEAFF. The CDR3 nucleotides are TGCGCCAGCAGCCAGATACAGGGGGGCACTGAAGCTTTCTTT.